One sample yielded the 15 T cell receptor beta chains listed below, sequenced in a study of T cells after yellow fever vaccination. TCRdb reprocessed the 5' RACE reads with MiXCR, giving one entry per CDR3 protein. The table records around 49,000 distinct CDR3 sequences, 6.8% of them present only once. The starting material was CD8+ T cells not binding an NS4B(214-222) dextramer, sorted from PBMCs, obtained 45 days after the yellow fever booster vaccination. The receptors originated from a man younger than 45 who received the YFV17D yellow fever vaccine.

This clonotype turned up a few times. The chain links TRBV5-1 to TRBJ1-1, with D perhaps TRBD1 (6 bases). The CDR3 covers 15 residues. Germline V gene lookup returns CDR1 SGHRS and CDR2 YFSETQ. With 4 bases removed from V and 1 base from J, the gap between germline ends came to 14 bases. CDR3 DNA: TGCGCCAGCAGCCCGGGACACCTAGAGAACACTGAAGCTTTCTTT. As protein: CASSPGHLENTEAFF.

This clonotype was observed at least ten times. This chain links TRBV9 with TRBJ2-7; 7 nucleotides match TRBD1. The trim removed 3 bases at V and 2 bases at J, leaving 5 bases unmatched. This CDR3 is built from 14 residues. Per the germline V gene, CDR1 is SGDLS and CDR2 is YYNGEE. The CDR3 is CASSEQGNPYEQYF. The CDR3 DNA is TGTGCCAGCAGCGAACAGGGGAATCCCTACGAGCAGTACTTC.

This clonotype was observed many times. The chain recombines TRBV7-9 with TRBJ1-2; TRBD1 might be the D (5 bases). V was shortened by 10 bases and J by 4 bases, with 10 bases between the two germline ends. The CDR3 contains 11 residues. Per germline, CDR1 SEHNR and CDR2 FQNEAQ (reference sequence). The CDR3 nucleotides are TGTGCCACCCACCAGGGCTATGGCTACACCTTC. Amino acids: CATHQGYGYTF.

This clonotype came up many times. The V and J genes are TRBV4-3 and TRBJ2-3; unclear D gene. Trimming pared 1 base from V and 6 bases from J, leaving 14 bases between. Germline V gives CDR1 LGHNA, CDR2 YSLEER. The CDR3 runs 15 residues. The DNA for the CDR3 is TGCGCCAGCAGCCAAGGCAGCCTAGGGTGGGATACGCAGTATTTT. This translates into CASSQGSLGWDTQYF.

This clonotype was detected many times. The J gene is TRBJ2-2, the V gene TRBV29-1; TRBD1 aligns across 9 bases. The germline V gene encodes CDR1 SQVTM and CDR2 ANQGSEA. The J segment lost 6 bases and the V segment lost 0 bases, leaving 11 bases of the junction unmatched. The length of the CDR3 is 17 residues. The CDR3 DNA follows: TGCAGCGTTGAAGACACACCGGGACAGGGTAAATCCGGGGAGCTGTTTTTT. This gives the protein CSVEDTPGQGKSGELFF.

This clonotype has a count of ten or more. This sequence joins TRBV7-6 and TRBJ1-2; the D is unclear. Per the germline V gene, CDR1 is SGHVS and CDR2 is FNYEAQ. Trimming took 8 bases from V and 12 from J, leaving 16 bases between them. The CDR3 has 11 residues. The CDR3 nucleotides read TGTGCCAGCCCCTTTGGCGCCCGCAACACCTTC. Residues: CASPFGARNTF.

The table lists this clonotype with many counts. The V and J genes are TRBV7-9 and TRBJ2-7; no reliable D call. This CDR3 has 16 amino acids. V dropped 4 bases and J dropped 1 base, with 17 bases sitting between them. Germline V gene lookup returns CDR1 SEHNR and CDR2 FQNEAQ (reference sequence). CDR3 nucleotide sequence: TGTGCCAGCAGCTACTCCCCAGGCGGCGCTTCCTACGAGCAGTACTTC. Its protein product is CASSYSPGGASYEQYF.

In this sample, this clonotype turned up many times. CDR3 region: CASSFGTGETQYF. DNA for the CDR3: TGTGCCAGCAGCTTCGGGACAGGCGAGACCCAGTACTTC. This sequence joins TRBV5-6 and TRBJ2-5, with 8 nucleotides matching TRBD1. Trimming took 2 bases from V and 5 from J; bases not matched to a gene: 2. Germline V CDR1 and CDR2: SGHDT, YYEEEE. The CDR3 has 13 residues.

This clonotype was detected only a few times. The V and J genes are TRBV20-1 and TRBJ2-3, with 8 bases lining up with TRBD1. The CDR3 is made up of 13 amino acids. Per germline, CDR1 DFQATT and CDR2 SNEGSKA (reference sequence). This CDR3 is CSARGRFTDTQYF. The CDR3 DNA is TGCAGCGCCAGGGGGCGGTTCACAGATACGCAGTATTTT.

In its sample, this clonotype was seen a few times. The rearrangement joins TRBV7-2 to TRBJ2-3; D could derive from TRBD1 or TRBD2 (5 bases each). The CDR3 runs 16 residues. The V end lost 5 bases, the J end lost 0 bases, and 15 bases lay between the germline ends. In germline, CDR1 is SGHTA, CDR2 FQGNSA. CDR3: CASSPNRGHSTDTQYF. The CDR3 coding sequence is TGTGCCAGCAGCCCCAATCGGGGCCATAGCACAGATACGCAGTATTTT.

Comments on this clonotype: Since a much larger clone is just one base distant, this may be a read error. The chain combines TRBV3-1 with TRBJ2-2; maybe TRBD2 (6 bases). The CDR3 loop spans 17 amino acids. Between the trimmed V and J ends, which lost 8 bases and 0 bases, there was a span of 19 bases. Looked up from germline, CDR1 is LGHDT and CDR2 is YNNKEL (reference sequence). The CDR3 here is CASGPQEGRTNTGELFF. The CDR3 bases are TGTGCCAGCGGCCCCCAGGAGGGACGGACGAACACCGGGGAGCTGTTTTTT.

This chain uses TRBV4-3 with TRBJ2-1, with a tentative D call TRBD1 (6 bases). Trimming left V 1 base short and J 6 bases short, with 13 bases between. Germline assignment: CDR1 LGHNA and CDR2 YSLEER. CDR3 size: 15 residues. This chain's CDR3 is CASSQVDAGVNEQFF. The CDR3 DNA reads as TGCGCCAGCAGCCAAGTGGATGCAGGGGTCAATGAGCAGTTCTTC.

This clonotype was recorded at least ten times. This rearrangement joins TRBV21-1 to TRBJ1-5. TRBV21-1 has pseudogene status. The CDR3 totals 15 residues. CDR3 in amino acids: CASSTTRVKDQPQHF. The CDR3 region has the DNA TGTGCCAGCAGCACTACAAGGGTAAAGGATCAGCCCCAGCATTTT.

This clonotype was seen repeatedly, ten times or more. This chain joins TRBV11-2 and TRBJ2-5; unclear D gene. The CDR3 is 13 residues long. The V end lost 1 base, the J end lost 5 bases, and 8 bases lay between the germline ends. Germline lookup yields CDR1 SGHAT and CDR2 FQNNGV. The CDR3 sequence is CASSLAGPETQYF. In nucleotides, the CDR3 is TGTGCCAGCAGCTTAGCTGGCCCGGAGACCCAGTACTTC. The variable domain in full, with the rest retrieved from reference TRBV11-2 and TRBJ2-5, is EAGVAQSPRYKIIEKRQSVAFWCNPISGHATLYWYQQILGQGPKLLIQFQNNGVVDDSQLPKDRFSAERLKGVDSTLKIQPAKLEDSAVYLCASSLAGPETQYFGPGTRLLVL.

The chain joins TRBV6-2 or TRBV6-3 to TRBJ1-2, with unresolved D. This CDR3 is 15 amino acids long. Germline V CDR1 and CDR2: MNHEY, SVGEGT. V was shortened by 0 bases and J by 4 bases, with 12 bases between the two germline ends. The CDR3 reads CASSYSMVGSYGYTF. The CDR3 nucleotides are TGTGCCAGCAGTTACTCGATGGTTGGAAGCTATGGCTACACCTTC.